This TCR beta chain was captured in a study of OX40 agonist ivuxolimab in advanced cancers. As concerns this clone: What it binds is unknown.

Clones were read by immunoSEQ multiplex PCR, and TCRdb kept only the in-frame ones, dropping some. The sample records 90,000 to 100,000 clones, 95% to 97% being singletons. CDR3 size: 15 residues. The germline V gene encodes CDR1 MNHEY and CDR2 SMNVEV (reference sequence). V was pared by 5 bases and J by 4 bases, with 7 bases of the junction left unmatched. Findings of the study overall: Mean expanded clone counts were higher in CD8+ than CD4+ T cells. Within 6 weeks, CD4+ and CD8+ blood T cells expanded clonally at 0.1 to 3.0 mg/kg. The investigators did not determine what antigen specificity the expanded peripheral T cells had.

The sequencing here drew on CD4+ or CD8+ T cells sorted from blood, taken in a trial of the OX40 agonist ivuxolimab. The TCR was taken from an adult with an advanced solid tumor such as melanoma, head and neck, liver or kidney cancer. J is TRBJ2-1 and V is TRBV27; 8 nucleotides line up with TRBD1. The CDR3 here is CASSRAGTGYNEQFF. As DNA, the CDR3 is TGTGCCAGCAGTCGAGCCGGGACAGGATACAATGAGCAGTTCTTC.